The rows below give T cell receptor beta chains drawn from one sample of a study of CD8 T cells in ankylosing spondylitis. TCRdb passed the 5' RACE reads through MiXCR, listing each CDR3 protein once. The sample yields about 92,000 distinct CDR3 sequences, about 9% seen once. The sequenced material came from blood, either unsorted or a sorted T cell fraction (not recorded which). Receptors originate from a male donor with ankylosing spondylitis or in good health (not recorded which). Each CDR3 is given with its conserved first and last residue. Fields, in order: J gene, V gene, D gene, clone size, CDR3 DNA, CDR3 protein. The D gene is left open where the match is weak. A row's size may be missing; if present it is once, few, many or a size class.

>TRBJ2-4|TRBV28|-|many
TGTGCCAGCAGGGTAGGGGTCTCAGCCAAAAACATTCAGTACTTC
CASRVGVSAKNIQYF
>TRBJ2-1|TRBV5-1|TRBD2|many
TGCGCCAGCAGCCCCCTAGCGGGGAGTTACAATGAGCAGTTCTTC
CASSPLAGSYNEQFF
>TRBJ2-3|TRBV15|TRBD2|many
TGTGCCACCAGCAGGTCCCTGCCCTATACTAGCGGGGGGCTCACAGATACGCAGTATTTT
CATSRSLPYTSGGLTDTQYF
>TRBJ2-5|TRBV4-2|-|many
TGTGCCAGCAGCCAAGTGGAAGAAAACCGCCAAGAGACCCAGTACTTC
CASSQVEENRQETQYF
>TRBJ2-2|TRBV7-8|-|many
TGTGCCAGCAGCTCCAGACAGCCACAATATTCCACCGGGGAGCTGTTTTTT
CASSSRQPQYSTGELFF
>TRBJ1-3|TRBV29-1|-|many
TGCAGCGTCGGGGACATCTCTGGAAACACCATATATTTT
CSVGDISGNTIYF
>TRBJ2-3|TRBV7-2|-|-
TGTGCCAGCAGCCCCGGGGTGGCCACAGATACGCAGTATTTT
CASSPGVATDTQYF
>TRBJ2-4|TRBV7-2|-|few
TGTGCCAGCAGCTCCGAGAAGTGGGGGGGGGCTATTCAGTACTTC
CASSSEKWGGAIQYF
>TRBJ2-3|TRBV11-2|-|many
TGTGCCAGCAGCTTAGGGGGAAGTGGGGAGACAGATACGCAGTATTTT
CASSLGGSGETDTQYF
>TRBJ2-6|TRBV5-1|-|many
TGCGCCAGCAGGGGCATCGCAGGGATACTGACTGGGGCCAACGTCCTGACTTTC
CASRGIAGILTGANVLTF
>TRBJ2-3|TRBV4-2|TRBD2|-
TGTGCCAGCAGCCCGAAGCCCCCTAGCGGGGGGGGCACAGATACGCAGTATTTT
CASSPKPPSGGGTDTQYF
>TRBJ2-4|TRBV5-1|-|many
TGCGCCAGCAGCTTGAGGGGGGGAGAAAACATTCAGTACTTC
CASSLRGGENIQYF
>TRBJ2-7|TRBV12-3/TRBV12-4|-|many
TGTGCCAGCAGTCGACCCCTCTGGGGCTCCTACGAGCAGTACTTC
CASSRPLWGSYEQYF
>TRBJ2-3|TRBV6-5|-|many
TGTGCCAGCAGTTACCGAGGACGGATCGACACAGATACGCAGTATTTT
CASSYRGRIDTDTQYF
>TRBJ1-1|TRBV30|-|-
TGTGCCTGGAGTCGGAACAGGAACACTGAAGCTTTCTTT
CAWSRNRNTEAFF
>TRBJ2-2|TRBV20-1|-|-
TGCAGTGCTGCCTCTCCGGCGGGCACCGGGGAGCTGTTTTTT
CSAASPAGTGELFF
>TRBJ2-7|TRBV12-3/TRBV12-4|-|many
TGTGCCAGCAGTTTAGCGGGGTCGTTCGAGCAGTACTTC
CASSLAGSFEQYF
>TRBJ1-1|TRBV20-1|-|many
TGCAGTGCTAGAGATGTGACAAGGAACACTGAAGCTTTCTTT
CSARDVTRNTEAFF
>TRBJ2-7|TRBV12-3/TRBV12-4|-|-
TGTGCCAGCAGTCTCCGGGAAGTCTACGAGCAGTACTTC
CASSLREVYEQYF
>TRBJ2-7|TRBV7-2|TRBD1|-
TGTGCCAGCAGCTTAAGGCTACAGGGGGCGGGGGAGCAGTACTTC
CASSLRLQGAGEQYF
>TRBJ2-3|TRBV7-2|TRBD1|few
TGTGCCAGCAGCTTAGGGGTACAGGGGGGAACAGATACGCAGTATTTT
CASSLGVQGGTDTQYF
>TRBJ2-1|TRBV20-1|-|once
TGCAGTGCTAGACAGGGGCGGCAGAGTAGGGGAACGTTCTTC
CSARQGRQSRGTFF
>TRBJ1-2|TRBV3-1|-|-
TGTGCCAGCAGCCAAGTGGAGGGCTATGGCTACACCTTC
CASSQVEGYGYTF
>TRBJ1-5|TRBV4-1|-|many
TGCGCCAGCAGCCTAGACAGTAGAGGTTCGTCGAGGCAGCCCCAGCATTTT
CASSLDSRGSSRQPQHF
>TRBJ2-3|TRBV20-1|-|many
TGCAGTGCTGTCCGGGGCACAGATACGCAGTATTTT
CSAVRGTDTQYF
>TRBJ2-1|TRBV5-1|TRBD2|many
TGCGCCAGCAGCTTGTTCGGAGCGGGAAATTACAATGAGCAGTTCTTC
CASSLFGAGNYNEQFF
>TRBJ2-5|TRBV7-2|-|many
TGTGCCAGCAGCTTCCGGACAAGCCAAGAGACCCAGTACTTC
CASSFRTSQETQYF
>TRBJ2-1|TRBV24-1|TRBD2|-
TGTGGGGCCAGTGATTTTATGTACGGGACTAGCGGGGGGGATTCCTACAATGAGCAGTTCTTC
CGASDFMYGTSGGDSYNEQFF
>TRBJ1-6|TRBV7-9|-|many
TGTGCCAGCAGCTCCCTTTATGAGGCCCTCCACTTT
CASSSLYEALHF
>TRBJ1-1|TRBV29-1|-|many
TGCAGCGTTGTTCCGGGGGCCGTTAACACTGAAGCTTTCTTT
CSVVPGAVNTEAFF
>TRBJ2-5|TRBV29-1|-|many
TGCAGCGTTGCCAGGCATGACAGCCAAGAGACCCAGTACTTC
CSVARHDSQETQYF
>TRBJ2-1|TRBV15|TRBD1|many
TGTGCCACCAGCAGAGATTACGCCAGGGGGCGCGGAGTCAACAATGAGCAGTTCTTC
CATSRDYARGRGVNNEQFF
>TRBJ2-1|TRBV19|TRBD1|few
TGTGCCAGTAGTATCAGGGACAGTCCTTTATTTTATAGCGATGAGCAGTTCTTC
CASSIRDSPLFYSDEQFF
>TRBJ1-2|TRBV12-3/TRBV12-4|TRBD1|many
TGTGCCAGCAGTCTCCGTTTAGGGACAGTACACTATGGCTACACCTTC
CASSLRLGTVHYGYTF
>TRBJ1-1|TRBV5-6|-|few
TGTGCCAGCAGCTTCGGACAGCGGGACACTGAAGCTTTCTTT
CASSFGQRDTEAFF